Below are 5 T cell receptor beta chains sequenced from a single sample in a study of cytomegalovirus exposure and HLA in healthy donors. PCR primers comprised 60 Vbeta and 13 Jbeta primers. Libraries were prepared by immunoSEQ multiplex PCR; TCRdb keeps only in-frame clonotypes and omits some of them. This sample has under 200,000 clones, with 80% found just once. Sequences were obtained from PBMCs. The receptors were gathered from a male donor in good health and CMV-seropositive.

This rearrangement joins TRBV18 to TRBJ2-1, with 15 bases matching TRBD2. The V and J ends lost 3 bases and 9 bases, in that order; junction bases with no gene match: 0. In germline, CDR1 is KGHSH, CDR2 LQKENI. This CDR3 region has 14 residues. The CDR3 DNA is TGTGCCAGCTCACCGGGACTAGCGGGAGGTGAGCAGTTCTTC. Encoded protein: CASSPGLAGGEQFF.

V gene TRBV13 combines with J gene TRBJ1-2; TRBD1 agrees at 8 bases. Germline CDR1 is PRHDT and CDR2 is FYEKMQ (reference sequence). The CDR3 loop spans 16 amino acids. V gave up 0 bases and J gave up 4 bases; unmatched junction bases: 7. In DNA form, the CDR3 reads TGTGCCAGCAGCTTAGGCCTCAGACAGGGGATCTATGGCTACACCTTC. The encoded protein is CASSLGLRQGIYGYTF.

This clone has just a few counts. CDR3 sequence (DNA): TGTGCCAGCAGCATAAACACCGGGGAGCTGTTTTTT. Protein: CASSINTGELFF. This chain links TRBV7-2 with TRBJ2-2, with D uncertain. V shed 5 bases and J shed 2 bases, with 3 bases lying between them. CDR3 length: 12 amino acids. Per the germline V gene, CDR1 is SGHTA and CDR2 is FQGNSA.

The chain has TRBV7-8 and TRBJ2-1; D is possibly TRBD1 (6 bases). Germline V gene data show CDR1 as SGHVS and CDR2 as FQNEAQ. The V end was cut by 1 base, the J end by 13 bases, with 17 bases between. This CDR3 contains 14 residues. The chain's CDR3 is CASSLEEVRTAQFF. For the CDR3, the DNA is TGTGCCAGCAGCTTAGAAGAGGTGAGGACAGCCCAGTTCTTC. The complete variable domain, with remaining parts taken from reference TRBV7-8 and TRBJ2-1, reads GAGVSQSPRYKVAKRGQDVALRCDPISGHVSLFWYQQALGQGPEFLTYFQNEAQLDKSGLPSDRFFAERPEGSVSTLKIQRTQQEDSAVYLCASSLEEVRTAQFFGPGTRLTVL.

As concerns this clone: A read error may account for a junction end that differs from germline. The chain couples TRBV7-9 to TRBJ2-3; 10 nucleotides agree with TRBD2. The CDR3 runs 17 residues. Germline V gives CDR1 SEHNR, CDR2 FQNEAQ (reference sequence). The CDR3 DNA follows: TGTTCCAGCAGCTCGTCTGGACTAGCGGCAAGCACAGATACGCAGTATTTT. Translating it yields CSSSSSGLAASTDTQYF.